This TCR beta chain was recovered during a study of glioma-infiltrating T cells after dendritic cell vaccination. All glioblastoma patients lacked an isocitrate dehydrogenase mutation. Amplification used 60 V beta primers and 13 J beta primers. The repertoire was sequenced with immunoSEQ multiplex PCR; TCRdb's copy has only in-frame clones and lacks some. The sample carries about 36,000 clones, about 80% recorded once. The CDR3 consists of 14 residues. CDR1 is MGHDK, CDR2 SYGVNS, per germline. V lost 7 bases to trimming and J lost 5 bases; unmatched junction nucleotides: 10. The V gene is TRBV25-1, the J gene TRBJ1-1, with 7 bases identical to TRBD1. The TCR originated in a human donor with glioblastoma. The source material was blood, sampled before dendritic cell vaccination. This chain's CDR3 is CASKSETGKTEAFF. The CDR3 DNA sequence: TGTGCCAGCAAAAGCGAGACAGGGAAGACTGAAGCTTTCTTT.